Below, 9 T cell receptor beta chains from the same sample are listed, as sequenced in a study of T cell repertoires in cytomegalovirus infection. Each CDR3 protein gets one entry after TCRdb re-called the reads with MiXCR. Among approximately 180,000 distinct CDR3 sequences, less than 9.5% were seen once, and the ten largest hold approximately 4.6%. The sequencing sample was made of PBMCs. Receptor source: a human donor in good health (CMV status not recorded). Some clones in this sample may be carry-over from other donors' samples.

This clonotype has at least ten counts. This sequence joins TRBV20-1 and TRBJ1-1, with TRBD1 identical over 9 bases. Germline loops: CDR1 DFQATT, CDR2 SNEGSKA (reference sequence). The ends lost 3 bases at V and 10 bases at J; junction bases unmatched: 9. This CDR3 has 13 amino acids. CDR3 DNA: TGCAGTGCTAGGGATACCGGGACAGGGCTAGCTTTCTTT. This gives the protein CSARDTGTGLAFF.

This clonotype occurred many times. The chain uses TRBV7-2 and TRBJ2-5; TRBD2 matches at 8 bases. The CDR3 extends over 15 amino acids. Germline assignment: CDR1 SGHTA and CDR2 FQGNSA. The V gene end was trimmed by 1 base and the J gene end by 5 bases; junction bases not matched to a gene: 6. The CDR3 protein is CASSLGTSRGETQYF. The CDR3 bases are TGTGCCAGCAGCTTAGGGACTAGCCGGGGCGAGACCCAGTACTTC.

This clonotype was counted at least ten times. V gene TRBV12-3 or TRBV12-4 combines with J gene TRBJ2-1; D might be TRBD1 (7 bases). This CDR3 contains 15 residues. V gave up 1 base and J gave up 6 bases, with 13 bases separating them. Here the CDR3 reads CASSLGRGVFNEQFF. CDR3 DNA sequence: TGTGCCAGCAGTTTAGGCAGGGGGGTTTTCAATGAGCAGTTCTTC.

The rearrangement links TRBV2 to TRBJ1-1; D gene unclear. V lost 6 bases to trimming and J lost 5 bases, with 13 bases between them. CDR3 length: 13 residues. The germline V gene has CDR1 SNHLY and CDR2 FYNNEI. The CDR3 nucleotides are TGTGCCAGCAGAGACATGGGGATGACTGAAGCTTTCTTT. Protein product: CASRDMGMTEAFF.

This clonotype was counted at least ten times. This chain joins TRBV5-4 and TRBJ2-5; D is unresolved. Germline values: CDR1 SGHNT, CDR2 YYREEE (reference sequence). The CDR3 covers 14 residues. Trimming shortened V by 0 bases and J by 4 bases, and 10 bases separated the two germline ends. For the CDR3, the DNA is TGTGCCAGCAGCTTGGATCGCGGACCAGAGACCCAGTACTTC. This sequence encodes CASSLDRGPETQYF.

This chain uses TRBV20-1 with TRBJ2-1, with 7 bases matching TRBD2. With 4 bases clipped from V and 5 bases from J, the junction kept 11 bases outside the gene matches. The germline V gene encodes CDR1 DFQATT and CDR2 SNEGSKA (reference sequence). The CDR3 has 15 amino acids. Here the CDR3 DNA reads TGCAGTGCTACACCCGGGACTATAGGCGACAATGAGCAGTTCTTC. Its translation: CSATPGTIGDNEQFF.

This clonotype was seen repeatedly, ten times or more. This rearrangement joins TRBV14 to TRBJ1-1; 8 bases are a match to TRBD1. CDR1 SGHDN and CDR2 FVKESK come from the germline V gene. V dropped 4 bases and J dropped 1; count of bases not matched to a gene: 11. This CDR3 is 17 amino acids long. CDR3 sequence (DNA): TGTGCCAGCAGCCGACCCCGGACAGGGCCAAGGAACACTGAAGCTTTCTTT. Its translation: CASSRPRTGPRNTEAFF. The entire variable domain, with the rest obtained from reference TRBV14 and TRBJ1-1, is as follows: EAGVTQFPSHSVIEKGQTVTLRCDPISGHDNLYWYRRVMGKEIKFLLHFVKESKQDESGMPNNRFLAERTGGTYSTLKVQPAELEDSGVYFCASSRPRTGPRNTEAFFGQGTRLTVV.

The V gene is TRBV29-1, the J gene TRBJ2-3; TRBD1 is a possible D gene (6 bases). The CDR3 runs to 13 residues. Between the trimmed V and J ends, which lost 7 bases and 4 bases, there was a span of 15 bases. The germline V gene has CDR1 SQVTM and CDR2 ANQGSEA. The CDR3: CSAYQGFADTQYF. The CDR3 DNA reads as TGCAGCGCCTACCAGGGGTTCGCAGATACGCAGTATTTT.

J is TRBJ2-1 and V is TRBV4-3; 7 positions agree with TRBD2. Losses at the gene ends were 1 base for V and 7 bases for J; bases not matched to a gene: 13. The germline gives CDR1 LGHNA, CDR2 YSLEER. The CDR3 loop spans 17 amino acids. The CDR3 nucleotides read TGCGCCAGCAGCCAAGCCTTCTCTAGCGGAGGTGTTAATGAGCAGTTCTTC. Its translation: CASSQAFSSGGVNEQFF.